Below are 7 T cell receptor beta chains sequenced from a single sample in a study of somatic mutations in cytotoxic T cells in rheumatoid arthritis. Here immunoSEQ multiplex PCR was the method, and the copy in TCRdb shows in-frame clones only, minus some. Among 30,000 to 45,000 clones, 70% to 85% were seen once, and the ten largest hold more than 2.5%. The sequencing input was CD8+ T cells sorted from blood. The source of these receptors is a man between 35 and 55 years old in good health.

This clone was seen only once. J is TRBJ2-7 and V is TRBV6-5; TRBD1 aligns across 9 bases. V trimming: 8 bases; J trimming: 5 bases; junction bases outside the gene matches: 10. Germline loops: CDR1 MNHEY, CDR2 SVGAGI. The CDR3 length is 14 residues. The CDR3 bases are TGTGCCAGCTCAGGCGGGACAGGGAGGGACGAGCAGTACTTC. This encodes CASSGGTGRDEQYF.

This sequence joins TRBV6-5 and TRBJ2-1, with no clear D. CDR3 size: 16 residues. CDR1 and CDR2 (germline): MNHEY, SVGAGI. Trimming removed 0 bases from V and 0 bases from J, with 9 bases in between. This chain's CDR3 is CASSYSKRSSYNEQFF. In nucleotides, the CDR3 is TGTGCCAGCAGTTACTCGAAACGGAGCTCCTACAATGAGCAGTTCTTC.

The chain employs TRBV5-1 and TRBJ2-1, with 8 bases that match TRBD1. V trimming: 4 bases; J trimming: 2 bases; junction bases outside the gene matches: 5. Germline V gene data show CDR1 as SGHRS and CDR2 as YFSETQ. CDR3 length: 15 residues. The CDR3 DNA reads TGCGCCAGCAGCCTCACAGGGGGGCCCTACAATGAGCAGTTCTTC. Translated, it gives CASSLTGGPYNEQFF.

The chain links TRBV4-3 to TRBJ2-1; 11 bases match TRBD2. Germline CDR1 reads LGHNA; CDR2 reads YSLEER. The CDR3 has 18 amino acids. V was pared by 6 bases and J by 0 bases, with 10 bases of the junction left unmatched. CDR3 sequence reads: CASRPGLAEGNSYNEQFF. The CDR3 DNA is TGCGCCAGCAGGCCGGGACTAGCGGAGGGGAACTCCTACAATGAGCAGTTCTTC.

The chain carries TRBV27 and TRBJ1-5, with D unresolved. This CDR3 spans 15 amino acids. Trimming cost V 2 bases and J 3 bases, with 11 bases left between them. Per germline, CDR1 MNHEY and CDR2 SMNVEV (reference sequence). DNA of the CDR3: TGTGCCAGCAGTTTAAGCGGCAGGAACAATCAGCCCCAGCATTTT. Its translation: CASSLSGRNNQPQHF.

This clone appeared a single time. CDR3 protein: CASSPADRITYEQYF. CDR3 bases: TGTGCCAGCAGCCCAGCGGACAGGATTACCTACGAGCAGTACTTC. This sequence joins TRBV7-9 and TRBJ2-7; TRBD1 aligns across 7 bases. The germline V gene encodes CDR1 SEHNR and CDR2 FQNEAQ (reference sequence). This CDR3 is 15 amino acids long. V shed 5 bases and J 2 bases; nucleotides not matched to a gene: 9.

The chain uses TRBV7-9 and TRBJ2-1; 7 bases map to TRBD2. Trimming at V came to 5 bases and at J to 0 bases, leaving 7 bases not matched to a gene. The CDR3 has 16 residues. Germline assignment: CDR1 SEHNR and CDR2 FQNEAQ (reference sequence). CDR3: CASSPQAGLSYNEQFF. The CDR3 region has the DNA TGTGCCAGCAGCCCTCAAGCGGGGCTCTCCTACAATGAGCAGTTCTTC. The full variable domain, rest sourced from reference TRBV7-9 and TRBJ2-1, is DTGVSQNPRHKITKRGQNVTFRCDPISEHNRLYWYRQTLGQGPEFLTYFQNEAQLEKSRLLSDRFSAERPKGSFSTLEIQRTEQGDSAMYLCASSPQAGLSYNEQFFGPGTRLTVL.